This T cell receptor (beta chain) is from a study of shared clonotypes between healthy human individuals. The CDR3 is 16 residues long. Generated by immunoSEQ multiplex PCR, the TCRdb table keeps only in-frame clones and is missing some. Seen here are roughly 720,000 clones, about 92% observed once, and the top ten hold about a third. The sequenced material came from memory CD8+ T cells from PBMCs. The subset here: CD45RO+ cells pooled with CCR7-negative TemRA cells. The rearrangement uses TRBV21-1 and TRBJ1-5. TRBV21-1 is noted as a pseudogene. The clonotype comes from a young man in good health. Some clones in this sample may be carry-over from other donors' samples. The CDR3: CASSSLGPFSNQPQHF. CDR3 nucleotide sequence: TGTGCCAGCAGCTCCCTGGGACCGTTCAGCAATCAGCCCCAGCATTTT.